This T cell receptor (beta chain) was profiled in a study of radiotherapy plus CTLA-4 blockade in lung cancer. This clone has only one observation. Data came from immunoSEQ multiplex PCR; TCRdb stores just in-frame clones and leaves some out. The sample records about 73,000 clones, roughly 91% being singletons. Germline-derived CDR1 and CDR2 are MNHNS and SASEGT. Trimming took 2 bases from V and 4 from J; bases not matched to a gene: 5. The CDR3 runs to 15 residues. This material consisted of peripheral blood, taken from a patient treated with radiotherapy plus ipilimumab. This clonotype was sampled from a human donor with non-small cell lung cancer that progressed on radiotherapy plus ipilimumab. The chain carries TRBV6-1 and TRBJ2-5; 9 nucleotides line up with TRBD1. CDR3 DNA sequence: TGTGCCAGCAGTGAAATTAGGACAGGGGCAGAGACCCAGTACTTC. Amino acid sequence: CASSEIRTGAETQYF.